Each of the 8 T cell receptor beta chains below was sequenced from the same sample in a study of Ad26.COV2.S vaccination and SARS-CoV-2 variants. Stated treatment: 15 to 20 received Ad26.COV2.S at low or high dose, single or two shots; 5 received placebo; per-sample allocation not given. Material that was analyzed had been drawn on day 63 after the first vaccine or placebo injection. Clones were read by immunoSEQ multiplex PCR, and TCRdb kept only the in-frame ones, dropping some. This table holds 440,000 or so clones, less than 95% found once. Sample: peripheral blood, taken in a trial of Ad26.COV2.S vaccine versus placebo. The receptors originated from a person aged 18-65 years who received the Ad26.COV2.S COVID-19 vaccine or a placebo.

The V and J genes are TRBV5-1 and TRBJ2-3, with TRBD2 identical over 8 bases. V lost 4 bases to trimming and J lost 1 base; unmatched junction nucleotides: 8. This CDR3 has 16 amino acids. Per the germline V gene, CDR1 is SGHRS and CDR2 is YFSETQ. CDR3 residues: CASSEGLGVGTDTQYF. The DNA for the CDR3 is TGCGCCAGCAGCGAGGGACTAGGAGTCGGCACAGATACGCAGTATTTT.

The gene calls are TRBV4-1 and TRBJ2-3; 8 bases match TRBD2. J gave up 3 bases and V 4 bases, and 9 bases lay outside the gene matches. CDR1 is MGHRA and CDR2 is YSYEKL in the germline V gene. The CDR3 runs 16 residues. The CDR3 protein is CASSRVPGLGTDTQYF. In DNA form, the CDR3 reads TGCGCCAGCAGCCGAGTCCCGGGACTAGGAACAGATACGCAGTATTTT.

J is TRBJ2-7 and V is TRBV14; D ambiguous. The germline gives CDR1 SGHDN, CDR2 FVKESK. The CDR3 contains 12 residues. Trimming took off 1 base at V and 7 bases at J, with 8 bases between the two ends. The CDR3 is CASSQGIREQYF. CDR3 DNA: TGTGCCAGCAGCCAAGGAATCCGGGAGCAGTACTTC.

This rearrangement joins TRBV7-9 to TRBJ2-4; 12 bases agree with TRBD2. The CDR3 consists of 18 residues. V was clipped by 5 bases and J by 1 base; unmatched bases: 9. CDR1 is SEHNR, CDR2 FQNEAQ, per germline (reference sequence). The CDR3 protein is CASSPWTSGNGAKNIQYF. CDR3 coding DNA: TGTGCCAGCAGCCCTTGGACTAGCGGGAATGGGGCCAAAAACATTCAGTACTTC.

The V call is TRBV18, the J call TRBJ2-5, with TRBD2 identical over 13 bases. The CDR3 extends over 19 amino acids. From germline, CDR1 is KGHSH and CDR2 LQKENI. V gave up 6 bases and J gave up 3 bases; unmatched junction bases: 16. The DNA of the CDR3 is TGTGCCAGCTCTCCAAAAAGGACTAGCGGGAGCGGTTTGAAAGAGACCCAGTACTTC. The encoded protein is CASSPKRTSGSGLKETQYF.

As for this clone: Different DNA sequences within this sample yield the same CDR3. This chain connects TRBV7-9 to TRBJ1-4; 10 bases are a match to TRBD1. CDR3 length: 16 residues. Trimming removed 1 base from V and 1 base from J; junction bases left unmatched: 0. The germline gives CDR1 SEHNR, CDR2 FQNEAQ (reference sequence). The CDR3 region is CASSLGDRGTNEKLFF. CDR3 bases: TGTGCCAGCAGCTTAGGGGACAGGGGAACTAATGAAAAACTGTTTTTT. Complete variable domain (other parts from reference TRBV7-9 and TRBJ1-4): DTGVSQNPRHKITKRGQNVTFRCDPISEHNRLYWYRQTLGQGPEFLTYFQNEAQLEKSRLLSDRFSAERPKGSFSTLEIQRTEQGDSAMYLCASSLGDRGTNEKLFFGSGTQLSVL.

V gene TRBV30 combines with J gene TRBJ1-4, with TRBD1 matching over 7 bases. Trimming at V came to 3 bases and at J to 3 bases, leaving 7 bases not matched to a gene. The germline V gene has CDR1 GTSNPN and CDR2 SVGIG (reference sequence). The CDR3 totals 15 residues. The DNA of the CDR3 is TGTGCCTGGAGGCCGGGACAGCAGGCTAATGAAAAACTGTTTTTT. Protein product: CAWRPGQQANEKLFF.

J is TRBJ2-7 and V is TRBV29-1; a weak D match, TRBD2 (6 bases). The germline V gene encodes CDR1 SQVTM and CDR2 ANQGSEA. Trimming took 5 bases from V and 7 from J, leaving 15 bases between them. The CDR3 extends over 12 amino acids. The CDR3 bases are TGCAGCGTTCGGCCGGGGGTGGAAGAGCAGTACTTC. This translates into CSVRPGVEEQYF.